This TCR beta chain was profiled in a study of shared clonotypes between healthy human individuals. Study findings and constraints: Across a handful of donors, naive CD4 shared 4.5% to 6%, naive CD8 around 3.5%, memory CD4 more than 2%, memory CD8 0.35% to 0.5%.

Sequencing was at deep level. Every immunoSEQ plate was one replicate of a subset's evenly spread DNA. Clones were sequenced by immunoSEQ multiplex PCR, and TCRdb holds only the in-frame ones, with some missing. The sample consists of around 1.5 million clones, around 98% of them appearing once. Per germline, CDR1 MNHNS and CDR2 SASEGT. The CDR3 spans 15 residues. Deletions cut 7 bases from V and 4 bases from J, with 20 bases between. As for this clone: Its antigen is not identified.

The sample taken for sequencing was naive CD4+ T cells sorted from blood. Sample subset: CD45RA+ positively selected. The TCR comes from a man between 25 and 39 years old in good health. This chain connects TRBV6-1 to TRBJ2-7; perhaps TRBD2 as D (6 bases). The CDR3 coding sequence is TGTGCCAGCAAGCGGCGGATTGCGGAGGGATACGAGCAGTACTTC. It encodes CASKRRIAEGYEQYF.